This T cell receptor beta chain was sequenced during a study of blood T cell repertoires in COVID-19. On the study more broadly: COVID-19 samples collected from the United States, Italy and Spain covered acute and convalescent phases.

Those enrolled in Seattle joined during active infection and were followed longitudinally afterward. In the original analysis: Amplified reference gene primers provided the basis for estimating nucleated cell counts. Data came from immunoSEQ multiplex PCR; TCRdb stores just in-frame clones and leaves some out. D and trimming were read from the DNA, whereas the V and J calls and clone size are those reported in that table. The sample has tens of thousands of clones; 89% are singletons. Germline values: CDR1 SGHNT, CDR2 YYREEE (reference sequence). The CDR3 runs to 14 residues. Trimming pared 4 bases from V and 4 bases from J, leaving 14 bases between.

The specimen was peripheral blood. This sequence was found in a man in his fifties or sixties with COVID-19, enrolled during active disease. The J gene is TRBJ1-2, the V gene TRBV5-4, with D maybe TRBD1 (5 bases). The CDR3 bases are TGTGCCAGCAGCGACCGACAGAGACTCTATGGCTACACCTTC. Amino acid sequence: CASSDRQRLYGYTF.